The rows below give T cell receptor beta chains drawn from one sample of a study of blood T cell repertoires in COVID-19. Sequenced by immunoSEQ multiplex PCR; TCRdb stores in-frame clones only, minus some. The sample yields over 110,000 clones, 80% to 90% seen once. Sequencing used peripheral blood. The receptor source for this set is a woman aged 45-59 years with acute or convalescent COVID-19. CDR3s include the opening cysteine and the closing phenylalanine or tryptophan. The D gene is left open where the match is weak. Part of the rows lack a size; the others show once, few, many or a class for expanded clones.

j_call	d_call	clone_size	v_call	cdr3_aa	cdr3_nt
TRBJ1-6	-	-	TRBV5-1	CASSQSGNSPLHF	TGCGCCAGCAGCCAGTCGGGTAATTCACCCCTCCACTTT
TRBJ2-1	TRBD2	-	TRBV19	CASSIAAGGLNEQFF	TGTGCCAGTAGTATAGCAGCGGGAGGCCTAAATGAGCAGTTCTTC
TRBJ1-2	TRBD1	-	TRBV12-3/TRBV12-4	CASSSGQGGYTF	TGTGCCAGCAGTTCGGGACAGGGTGGCTACACCTTC
TRBJ1-6	TRBD1	once	TRBV7-8	CASSLGRGGQYNSPLHF	TGTGCCAGCAGCTTAGGCCGTGGGGGACAGTATAATTCACCCCTCCACTTT
TRBJ1-4	-	-	TRBV12-3/TRBV12-4	CASSWGRRKLFF	TGTGCCAGCAGTTGGGGGAGGAGAAAACTGTTTTTT
TRBJ2-1	-	-	TRBV6-5	CASSYRFTPQSNEQFF	TGTGCCAGCAGTTACCGGTTCACTCCCCAAAGTAATGAGCAGTTCTTC
TRBJ1-2	TRBD1	once	TRBV6-5	CASSTGTGGEGYTF	TGTGCCAGCAGCACCGGGACAGGGGGGGAAGGCTACACCTTC
TRBJ2-3	-	-	TRBV5-4	CASSPVGAYTDTQYF	TGTGCCAGCAGCCCGGTAGGGGCCTACACAGATACGCAGTATTTT
TRBJ2-1	TRBD2	-	TRBV12-5	CASGLVLSGRNNEQFF	TGTGCTAGTGGTTTGGTACTGAGCGGGAGGAACAATGAGCAGTTCTTC
TRBJ2-7	-	-	TRBV15	CATREGFSYEQYF	TGTGCCACCAGGGAGGGGTTCTCCTACGAGCAGTACTTC
TRBJ2-1	TRBD2	-	TRBV7-2	CASSTSGDSYNEQFF	TGTGCCAGCAGCACGAGCGGGGACTCCTACAATGAGCAGTTCTTC
TRBJ2-7	TRBD2	-	TRBV18	CASSRLAESYEQYF	TGTGCCAGCTCGCGACTAGCGGAGTCCTACGAGCAGTACTTC
TRBJ1-1	TRBD1	-	TRBV2	CASSVQGGNTEAFF	TGTGCCAGCAGCGTACAGGGGGGAAACACTGAAGCTTTCTTT
TRBJ1-2	TRBD1	-	TRBV3-1/TRBV3-2	CASSLQGATGYTF	TGTGCCAGCAGCCTCCAGGGGGCAACTGGCTACACCTTC
TRBJ1-2	TRBD1	-	TRBV10-3	CAISEAMDRLHYGYTF	TGTGCCATCAGTGAGGCGATGGACAGGTTGCACTATGGCTACACCTTC
TRBJ2-1	-	-	TRBV5-3	CARSPLAYNEQFF	TGTGCCAGAAGCCCCCTCGCCTACAATGAGCAGTTCTTC
TRBJ1-3	-	-	TRBV7-2	CASTTGQSSGNTIYF	TGTGCCAGCACAACCGGACAAAGCTCTGGAAACACCATATATTTT
TRBJ2-7	-	-	TRBV7-9	CASSPPGASYFEQYF	TGTGCCAGCAGCCCCCCCGGAGCTAGCTACTTTGAGCAGTACTTC
TRBJ1-1	-	-	TRBV4-1	CASSQVRNANTEAFF	TGCGCCAGCAGCCAGGTCAGAAACGCGAACACTGAAGCTTTCTTT
TRBJ2-7	TRBD1	-	TRBV18	CASSPPRTGVDEQYF	TGTGCCAGCTCACCACCGAGGACAGGGGTCGACGAGCAGTACTTC
TRBJ2-5	TRBD2	-	TRBV7-9	CASSRLAGDETQYF	TGTGCCAGCAGCCGCCTAGCGGGAGATGAGACCCAGTACTTC
TRBJ2-7	TRBD1	-	TRBV6-5	CASSSLGTGGVYEQYF	TGTGCCAGCAGTTCTCTAGGGACAGGGGGGGTCTACGAGCAGTACTTC
TRBJ2-1	-	-	TRBV7-9	CASSLAGLRSSYNEQFF	TGTGCCAGCAGCTTAGCAGGACTACGAAGCTCCTACAATGAGCAGTTCTTC
TRBJ2-1	-	-	TRBV4-1	CASSQAEGRDEQFF	TGCGCCAGCAGCCAAGCGGAGGGCCGCGATGAGCAGTTCTTC
TRBJ1-4	-	-	TRBV5-5	CASSLEPGLGNEKLFF	TGTGCCAGCAGCTTGGAGCCGGGACTGGGGAATGAAAAACTGTTTTTT
TRBJ2-7	TRBD1	-	TRBV5-4	CASSSAQGAREQYF	TGTGCCAGCAGCTCGGCCCAGGGGGCAAGGGAGCAGTACTTC
TRBJ1-1	TRBD1	once	TRBV5-1	CASSLGGLSNTEAFF	TGCGCCAGCAGCTTAGGGGGCCTATCGAACACTGAAGCTTTCTTT
TRBJ1-4	-	-	TRBV16	CASSQLTRDEKLFF	TGTGCCAGCAGCCAATTAACTCGAGATGAAAAACTGTTTTTT
TRBJ1-2	-	-	TRBV19	CASISAGPPLLGGYTF	TGTGCCAGTATCTCCGCGGGACCCCCGCTGCTCGGTGGCTACACCTTC
TRBJ1-2	-	-	TRBV28	CASSGGQYGYTF	TGTGCCAGCAGCGGGGGGCAGTACGGCTACACCTTC
TRBJ1-4	TRBD1	-	TRBV4-2	CASSQALGQGNEKLFF	TGTGCCAGCAGCCAGGCCTTGGGACAGGGTAATGAAAAACTGTTTTTT
TRBJ1-1	-	-	TRBV18	CASSSNYRENTEAFF	TGTGCCAGCTCATCTAACTACAGGGAGAACACTGAAGCTTTCTTT
TRBJ1-4	TRBD1	once	TRBV7-9	CASSFTQGASEKLFF	TGTGCCAGCAGCTTTACTCAGGGGGCGAGTGAAAAACTGTTTTTT
TRBJ2-5	TRBD1	-	TRBV9	CASSSTGVGETQYF	TGTGCCAGCAGCTCCACAGGGGTCGGGGAGACCCAGTACTTC
TRBJ1-3	-	-	TRBV10-3	CATSSRDFESSGNTIYF	TGTGCCACCTCCAGCCGGGATTTTGAGAGCTCTGGAAACACCATATATTTT
TRBJ2-5	-	-	TRBV29-1	CSVFQGSETQYF	TGCAGCGTGTTTCAGGGTTCAGAGACCCAGTACTTC
TRBJ1-6	-	-	TRBV19	CASGLLTGTNSPLHF	TGTGCCAGTGGACTCCTCACAGGGACCAATTCACCCCTCCACTTT
TRBJ1-1	TRBD1	-	TRBV3-1/TRBV3-2	CASSQVQGDTEAFF	TGTGCCAGCAGCCAAGTCCAGGGGGACACTGAAGCTTTCTTT
TRBJ1-2	-	-	TRBV7-8	CASSSQGNYGYTF	TGTGCCAGCAGCTCCCAGGGGAACTATGGCTACACCTTC
TRBJ2-6	TRBD1	once	TRBV3-1/TRBV3-2	CASSGTGGAGANVLTF	TGTGCCAGCTCCGGGACAGGGGGCGCTGGGGCCAACGTCCTGACTTTC
TRBJ1-4	-	-	TRBV7-9	CASSPGTTNEKLFF	TGTGCCAGCAGTCCCGGGACAACTAATGAAAAACTGTTTTTT
TRBJ2-1	TRBD1	-	TRBV5-1	CASTIEGTANYNEQFF	TGCGCCAGCACCATCGAGGGGACAGCAAACTACAATGAGCAGTTCTTC
TRBJ2-5	-	-	TRBV12-3/TRBV12-4	CASSPYRKETQYF	TGTGCCAGCAGTCCCTATAGAAAAGAGACCCAGTACTTC
TRBJ1-6	-	-	TRBV12-3/TRBV12-4	CASSLDPGTPLHF	TGTGCCAGCAGTTTGGACCCCGGGACACCCCTCCACTTT
TRBJ1-6	TRBD1	-	TRBV4-2	CASSQDSMRTGVVSPLHF	TGTGCCAGCAGCCAAGATAGTATGCGGACAGGGGTAGTGTCACCCCTCCACTTT
TRBJ1-1	-	-	TRBV2	CASSELTVNTEAFF	TGTGCCAGCAGTGAACTAACAGTGAATACTGAAGCTTTCTTT
TRBJ2-1	TRBD2	-	TRBV5-1	CASSLLGREYNEQFF	TGCGCCAGCAGCCTATTGGGGCGGGAGTATAATGAGCAGTTCTTC
TRBJ2-7	-	-	TRBV28	CASSLYGRARGYEQYF	TGTGCCAGCAGTTTATATGGCAGGGCCAGGGGCTACGAGCAGTACTTC
TRBJ1-2	-	-	TRBV18	CASSPGQGLNGYTF	TGTGCCAGCTCACCAGGGCAGGGGCTTAATGGCTACACCTTC
TRBJ1-2	-	once	TRBV6-2/TRBV6-3	CASSYSAGGLGGYTF	TGTGCCAGCAGTTACTCCGCCGGGGGTTTAGGTGGCTACACCTTC
TRBJ2-4	-	-	TRBV7-2	CASSYGLAKNIQYF	TGTGCCAGCAGCTACGGACTAGCCAAAAACATTCAGTACTTC
TRBJ1-4	-	-	TRBV10-3	CAISGENEKLFF	TGTGCCATCAGTGGCGAGAATGAAAAACTGTTTTTT
TRBJ1-1	-	-	TRBV7-2	CASSLRKGTTTEAFF	TGTGCCAGCAGCCTTCGAAAGGGGACAACAACTGAAGCTTTCTTT
TRBJ2-2	TRBD2	-	TRBV28	CASSLLASGTSGELFF	TGTGCCAGCAGTTTACTTGCTAGCGGGACCTCCGGGGAGCTGTTTTTT
TRBJ2-1	TRBD2	-	TRBV19	CASSIQGTSGSNEQFF	TGTGCCAGTAGTATACAGGGGACTAGCGGGAGTAATGAGCAGTTCTTC